These 25 T cell receptor beta chains were all obtained from the same sample, sequenced in a study of beta chain features in type 1 diabetes. Reverse transcription of all isolated RNA meant that expressed TCRB transcripts were sequenced. TCRdb's copy holds only in-frame clones and misses some; the assay was immunoSEQ multiplex PCR. The sample comprises 640,000 or so clones, over 11% of which are singletons, and just under 0.04% rests with the top ten. Study-wide results and limits: When Type 1 diabetes patients were examined, their TCRB CDR3s proved moderately but significantly shorter in all four CD4+ subsets.

Their cognate antigens are unknown. The sequenced sample consisted of naive CD4+ T cells from blood. The receptors stem from a man aged 18 to 29 with type 1 diabetes.

The chain recombines TRBV5-1 with TRBJ1-2, with TRBD1 matching 7 bases. This CDR3 has 14 amino acids. J gave up 6 bases and V 3 bases, and 8 bases lay outside the gene matches. From germline, CDR1 is SGHRS and CDR2 YFSETQ. The CDR3 loop is CASSWRGTEDGYTF. CDR3 sequence (DNA): TGCGCCAGCAGCTGGAGGGGGACAGAGGATGGCTACACCTTC.

This clone was seen more than once but under ten times. The chain has TRBV7-2 and TRBJ2-7; TRBD2 matches at 7 bases. The CDR3 extends over 16 amino acids. J lost 3 bases, V lost 1 base, and 9 bases had no gene match. Germline CDR1 is SGHTA and CDR2 is FQGNSA. The CDR3 spells CASSLVASGKNYEQYF. The CDR3 region has the DNA TGTGCCAGCAGCTTAGTGGCTAGCGGTAAGAACTACGAGCAGTACTTC.

The chain has TRBV30 and TRBJ2-2; 10 positions agree with TRBD2. This CDR3 contains 17 residues. In germline, CDR1 is GTSNPN, CDR2 SVGIG (reference sequence). Germline trimming cut 1 base from V and 4 bases from J; bases unmatched to any gene: 9. CDR3 DNA sequence: TGTGCCTGGAGTGAGAAAGCTAGCGGGAGTCGCACCGGGGAGCTGTTTTTT. Translating gives CAWSEKASGSRTGELFF.

The V and J genes are TRBV6-5 and TRBJ1-1; no clear D. CDR1 and CDR2 (germline): MNHEY, SVGAGI. With 4 bases removed from V and 0 bases from J, the gap between germline ends came to 15 bases. This CDR3 has 16 amino acids. DNA of the CDR3: TGTGCCAGCAGTTTTGAGGGCAGCGGTTTGAACACTGAAGCTTTCTTT. Translation: CASSFEGSGLNTEAFF.

The chain employs TRBV7-8 and TRBJ2-7, with D maybe TRBD2 (6 bases). Trimming removed 8 bases from V and 1 base from J, with 9 bases in between. The CDR3 totals 12 residues. Germline CDR1 reads SGHVS; CDR2 reads FQNEAQ. The CDR3 loop is CASGAGSYEQYF. CDR3 in DNA: TGTGCCAGCGGGGCGGGGTCCTACGAGCAGTACTTC.

Regarding this clone: Other DNA sequences in this sample translate to the same CDR3. The chain has TRBV7-2 and TRBJ2-7; possible D gene TRBD2, 5 bases. In germline, CDR1 is SGHTA, CDR2 FQGNSA. The CDR3 totals 14 residues. Trimming removed 1 base from V and 3 bases from J, with 10 bases in between. DNA for the CDR3: TGTGCCAGCAGCTTAGGTCTAGCTGGCTACGAGCAGTACTTC. Translation: CASSLGLAGYEQYF.

The CDR3 region has the DNA TGCGCCAGCAGCTTGGCCGGGGGGCGCAGGTTCGGGGAGCTGTTTTTT. It yields the protein CASSLAGGRRFGELFF. J is TRBJ2-2 and V is TRBV5-1; weak D call: TRBD2 (7 bases). Deletions cut 0 bases from V and 7 bases from J, with 16 bases between. Germline V gene sequence: CDR1 SGHRS, CDR2 YFSETQ. This CDR3 comprises 16 residues.

The chain recombines TRBV13 with TRBJ2-1, with 10 bases matching TRBD2. V gave up 5 bases and J gave up 12 bases; unmatched junction bases: 13. Germline CDR1 and CDR2: PRHDT and FYEKMQ (reference sequence). The CDR3 runs 15 residues. The CDR3 sequence is CASSPTSGRGGRQFF. The CDR3 DNA follows: TGTGCCAGCAGCCCGACCAGCGGGAGGGGTGGAAGGCAGTTCTTC.

The CDR3 DNA sequence: TGTGCCACCAGCAGAGGGGGGACTGACAATGAGCAGTTCTTC. As protein: CATSRGGTDNEQFF. The chain employs TRBV15 and TRBJ2-1, with a weak D call TRBD2 (6 bases). V was pared by 1 base and J by 5 bases, with 9 bases between. The germline V gene encodes CDR1 LNHNV and CDR2 YYDKDF (reference sequence). The CDR3 is 14 residues long.

This clone was observed a few times. This same CDR3 is encoded by further DNA sequences in the sample. This chain uses TRBV5-1 with TRBJ1-5; 7 bases agree with TRBD1. This CDR3 is built from 14 residues. With 4 bases clipped from V and 7 bases from J, the junction kept 8 bases outside the gene matches. Germline loops: CDR1 SGHRS, CDR2 YFSETQ. CDR3 in amino acids: CASSPGAGGQPQHF. The CDR3 nucleotides read TGCGCCAGCAGCCCCGGGGCAGGGGGACAGCCCCAGCATTTT.

This chain uses TRBV9 with TRBJ2-3; the D gene is possibly TRBD1 (5 bases). Germline loops: CDR1 SGDLS, CDR2 YYNGEE. V was cut by 2 bases and J by 2 bases, with 9 bases left in between. This CDR3 is 14 amino acids long. The CDR3 coding sequence is TGTGCCAGCAGCGTCCTAGGGGACACAGATACGCAGTATTTT. Translation: CASSVLGDTDTQYF.

The chain links TRBV5-1 to TRBJ2-7; D unresolved. Germline CDR1 reads SGHRS; CDR2 reads YFSETQ. The V gene lost 4 bases and the J gene lost 6 bases, with 17 bases spanning the gap. CDR3 length: 14 amino acids. The CDR3, as DNA: TGCGCCAGCAGCCCAACACACGGGCCTAGCGAGCAGTACTTC. Residues: CASSPTHGPSEQYF.

The table lists this clone with a few counts. V is TRBV10-3 and J is TRBJ2-5; 8 bases line up with TRBD2. Germline V gene data show CDR1 as ENHRY and CDR2 as SYGVKD. V shed 0 bases and J 2 bases; nucleotides not matched to a gene: 5. The CDR3 runs to 16 residues. The CDR3 spells CAISESRTSKQETQYF. The CDR3 nucleotides read TGTGCCATCAGTGAGTCGAGGACTAGCAAACAAGAGACCCAGTACTTC.

This clone has only a few counts. The J gene is TRBJ1-5, the V gene TRBV25-1, with D hard to call. Trimming pared 4 bases from V and 6 bases from J, leaving 10 bases between. Germline V gene data show CDR1 as MGHDK and CDR2 as SYGVNS. CDR3 size: 13 residues. The CDR3 protein is CASSVAGGQPQHF. The CDR3 bases are TGTGCCAGCAGTGTAGCAGGCGGTCAGCCCCAGCATTTT. The whole variable domain, filled in from reference TRBV25-1 and TRBJ1-5, reads EADIYQTPRYLVIGTGKKITLECSQTMGHDKMYWYQQDPGMELHLIHYSYGVNSTEKGDLSSESTVSRIRTEHFPLTLESARPSHTSQYLCASSVAGGQPQHFGDGTRLSIL.

This clone appeared a few times. The CDR3 here is CASRTGLAGANEQFF. Here the CDR3 DNA reads TGTGCCAGCAGGACGGGACTAGCGGGAGCTAATGAGCAGTTCTTC. The rearrangement joins TRBV6-1 to TRBJ2-1; 14 bases map to TRBD2. The CDR3 spans 15 residues. Germline CDR1 is MNHNS and CDR2 is SASEGT. The V gene end was trimmed by 6 bases and the J gene end by 7 bases; junction bases not matched to a gene: 5.

The chain recombines TRBV2 with TRBJ1-1; 9 bases fit TRBD1. Germline V CDR1 and CDR2: SNHLY, FYNNEI. CDR3 length: 12 residues. This chain's CDR3 is CAVGQGTTEAFF. Written as DNA, the CDR3 is TGTGCGGTTGGACAGGGGACCACTGAAGCTTTCTTT.

With respect to this clone: Different DNA sequences within this sample yield the same CDR3. The V and J genes are TRBV28 and TRBJ2-7; D is possibly TRBD1 (5 bases). Germline CDR1 is MDHEN and CDR2 is SYDVKM. The ends were cut back, 6 bases at V and 3 bases at J, with 6 bases in the middle. The length of the CDR3 is 11 residues. CDR3 region: CASRTGYEQYF. CDR3 in DNA: TGTGCCAGCAGAACAGGCTACGAGCAGTACTTC.

This clone has a handful of counts. The chain uses TRBV18 and TRBJ2-1, with TRBD1 matching 9 bases. Germline V CDR1 and CDR2: KGHSH, LQKENI. V dropped 6 bases and J dropped 9; count of bases not matched to a gene: 6. This CDR3 is built from 13 residues. The CDR3 here is CASSLATGGEQFF. In DNA, the CDR3 is TGTGCCAGCTCCCTCGCGACAGGGGGTGAGCAGTTCTTC.

This clone has just a few counts. The rearrangement uses TRBV30 and TRBJ2-2, with TRBD2 identical over 8 bases. In germline, CDR1 is GTSNPN, CDR2 SVGIG (reference sequence). CDR3 size: 15 residues. V lost 2 bases and J lost 4; bases outside the gene matches: 6. The CDR3 region has the DNA TGTGCCTGGAGTCGAAGCGGGGGCCCCACCGGGGAGCTGTTTTTT. Translating gives CAWSRSGGPTGELFF.

This clone was observed a handful of times. The chain carries TRBV5-6 and TRBJ2-2; D possibly corresponds to TRBD2 (6 bases). Germline assignment: CDR1 SGHDT and CDR2 YYEEEE. Trimming cost V 5 bases and J 1 base, with 9 bases left between them. CDR3 length: 14 amino acids. The CDR3 DNA reads as TGTGCCAGCAGTCGGGAGTTGAACACCGGGGAGCTGTTTTTT. Its translation is CASSRELNTGELFF.

This clone was found a few times. The chain links TRBV4-1 to TRBJ2-3; D is ambiguous. The CDR3 runs 14 residues. The germline V gene encodes CDR1 MGHRA and CDR2 YSYEKL. V lost 8 bases, J lost 4 bases, and 16 bases lay in between. This CDR3 reads CASSSILYSDTQYF. The CDR3 DNA reads as TGCGCCAGCTCCTCCATCCTCTATTCAGATACGCAGTATTTT.

This clone was counted only a few times. The chain links TRBV27 to TRBJ2-7; 7 nucleotides match TRBD2. Germline trimming cut 0 bases from V and 0 bases from J; bases unmatched to any gene: 2. Looked up from germline, CDR1 is MNHEY and CDR2 is SMNVEV (reference sequence). The CDR3 has 15 residues. The CDR3 coding sequence is TGTGCCAGCAGTTTATCCCTAGCGGCCTCCTACGAGCAGTACTTC. Its translation is CASSLSLAASYEQYF.

This clone was recorded only once. The V gene is TRBV6-5, the J gene TRBJ2-1; TRBD2 might be the D (5 bases). Germline CDR1 is MNHEY and CDR2 is SVGAGI. The CDR3 is 15 residues long. Between the trimmed V and J ends, which lost 7 bases and 8 bases, there was a span of 21 bases. CDR3 amino acids: CASISTNPLGDEQFF. DNA of the CDR3: TGTGCCAGCATCTCGACTAATCCCCTGGGCGATGAGCAGTTCTTC.

The J gene is TRBJ2-7, the V gene TRBV4-2; TRBD1 matches at 10 bases. The CDR3 is made up of 16 amino acids. Trimming took 0 bases from V and 5 from J; bases not matched to a gene: 7. The germline V gene encodes CDR1 LGHNA and CDR2 YNFKEQ. CDR3 coding DNA: TGTGCCAGCAGCCAAGATATGGGACAGGGGCTCAACGAGCAGTACTTC. Encoded protein: CASSQDMGQGLNEQYF.

The sample holds a few counts of this clone. The CDR3 DNA reads TGTGCCAGCAGCTTGGCCGGGGGTGTAGCCTCGGGTACGCAGTATTTT. This encodes CASSLAGGVASGTQYF. The chain is built from TRBV5-4 and TRBJ2-3, with D perhaps TRBD2 (6 bases). Trimming left V 0 bases short and J 8 bases short, with 19 bases between. The CDR3 is made up of 16 amino acids. The germline CDR1 and CDR2 sequences are SGHNT and YYREEE (reference sequence).